These 9 T cell receptor beta chains were sequenced from one sample in a study of long-term antiretroviral therapy in people with HIV (dated by TCRdb to 2021 to 2024). The immunoSEQ hsTCRB v3.0 assay was used at survey level resolution to sequence the TRB variable region. Here the immuneACCESS table is served through TCRdb, limited to in-frame sequences with V and J called. Missing clones are a known gap in these copies; in checked studies unresolved V genes cover under half, and the rest lacks a known reason. The sample table contains 5,500 to 7,000 clones; only one count was recorded for about three quarters of them. The leading ten clones occupy roughly 15% of the sample. The input for sequencing was unsorted PBMCs, taken 0.5 years before starting antiretroviral therapy. These receptors were obtained from a man aged 35 to 55 with HIV.

V gene TRBV7-8 combines with J gene TRBJ1-5; D remains ambiguous. V was clipped by 3 bases and J by 1 base, with 7 bases between them. Germline V gene lookup returns CDR1 SGHVS and CDR2 FQNEAQ. CDR3 size: 14 residues. The chain's CDR3 is CASSFPGSNQPQHF. In DNA, the CDR3 is TGTGCCAGCAGCTTCCCCGGGAGCAATCAGCCCCAGCATTTT.

Only one count was recorded for this clone. The chain's CDR3 is CASSEGSPNEQFF. CDR3 coding DNA: TGTGCCAGCTCAGAGGGTTCCCCCAATGAGCAGTTCTTC. This chain connects TRBV18 to TRBJ2-1; D perhaps matches TRBD2 (5 bases). CDR1 is KGHSH and CDR2 is LQKENI in the germline V gene. This CDR3 has 13 residues. V dropped 5 bases and J dropped 6 bases, with 11 bases sitting between them.

V is TRBV28 and J is TRBJ2-6, with D possibly TRBD2 on 5 matching bases. Deletions cut 5 bases from V and 0 bases from J, with 17 bases between. The CDR3 runs to 18 residues. Germline assignment: CDR1 MDHEN and CDR2 SYDVKM. CDR3: CASSTVPGRVSGANVLTF. The CDR3 region has the DNA TGTGCCAGCAGTACAGTTCCGGGAAGGGTCTCTGGGGCCAACGTCCTGACTTTC. The variable domain in full, with the rest retrieved from reference TRBV28 and TRBJ2-6, is DVKVTQSSRYLVKRTGEKVFLECVQDMDHENMFWYRQDPGLGLRLIYFSYDVKMKEKGDIPEGYSVSREKKERFSLILESASTNQTSMYLCASSTVPGRVSGANVLTFGAGSRLTVL.

This chain connects TRBV13 to TRBJ2-2, with 9 nucleotides matching TRBD2. The V and J ends lost 5 bases and 0 bases, in that order; junction bases with no gene match: 1. The CDR3 is 15 amino acids. Germline loops: CDR1 PRHDT, CDR2 FYEKMQ (reference sequence). The CDR3 nucleotides read TGTGCCAGCAGCCGACTAGCGGCGAACACCGGGGAGCTGTTTTTT. As protein: CASSRLAANTGELFF.

CDR3 sequence: CASSEGRVRGHQPQHF. The CDR3 coding sequence is TGTGCCAGCAGTGAGGGCAGAGTCAGGGGGCATCAGCCCCAGCATTTT. The rearrangement uses TRBV2 and TRBJ1-5; 8 nucleotides line up with TRBD1. The CDR3 loop spans 16 amino acids. V lost 3 bases, J lost 5 bases, and 9 bases stayed unmatched. Germline-derived CDR1 and CDR2 are SNHLY and FYNNEI. Complete variable domain (other parts from reference TRBV2 and TRBJ1-5): EPEVTQTPSHQVTQMGQEVILRCVPISNHLYFYWYRQILGQKVEFLVSFYNNEISEKSEIFDDQFSVERPDGSNFTLKIRSTKLEDSAMYFCASSEGRVRGHQPQHFGDGTRLSIL.

This chain uses TRBV6-5 with TRBJ1-3, with D maybe TRBD1 (5 bases). The CDR3 length is 15 residues. Germline CDR1 reads MNHEY; CDR2 reads SVGAGI. V dropped 2 bases and J dropped 2 bases, with 10 bases sitting between them. In DNA, the CDR3 is TGTGCCAGCAGTTACAGCAGGGACCCTGGAAACACCATATATTTT. It codes for CASSYSRDPGNTIYF.

This chain joins TRBV14 and TRBJ1-1; D is ambiguous. The CDR3 is 14 amino acids. Germline V CDR1 and CDR2: SGHDN, FVKESK. Deletions cut 1 base from V and 6 bases from J, with 12 bases between. The CDR3 nucleotides read TGTGCCAGCAGCCAAGTTAAAGGGCCGGCTGAAGCTTTCTTT. Protein: CASSQVKGPAEAFF.

This clone is deemed large. Other DNA sequences of this sample code for an identical CDR3. V usage is TRBV27 and J usage is TRBJ1-2, with TRBD1 as a possible D gene (6 bases). V was shortened by 0 bases and J by 4 bases, with 12 bases between the two germline ends. CDR1 is MNHEY, CDR2 SMNVEV, per germline (reference sequence). The CDR3 contains 15 residues. In DNA form, the CDR3 reads TGTGCCAGCAGTTTATCAGCCGGGACACTCTATGGCTACACCTTC. Protein: CASSLSAGTLYGYTF.

This clone was observed a handful of times. The genes are TRBV10-2 and TRBJ1-1; D gene ambiguous. The CDR3 extends over 15 amino acids. From germline, CDR1 is WSHSY and CDR2 SAAADI. V lost 2 bases to trimming and J lost 1 base, with 11 bases between them. The chain's CDR3 is CASSENIGRNTEAFF. The CDR3 region has the DNA TGCGCCAGCAGTGAGAATATCGGGAGGAACACTGAAGCTTTCTTT.